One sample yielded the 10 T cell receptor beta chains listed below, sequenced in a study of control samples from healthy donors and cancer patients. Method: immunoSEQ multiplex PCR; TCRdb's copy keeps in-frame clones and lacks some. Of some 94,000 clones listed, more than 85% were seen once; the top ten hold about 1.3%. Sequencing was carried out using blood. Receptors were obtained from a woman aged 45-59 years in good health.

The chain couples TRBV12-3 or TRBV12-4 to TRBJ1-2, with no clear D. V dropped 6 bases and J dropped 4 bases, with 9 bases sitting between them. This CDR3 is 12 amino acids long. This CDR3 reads CASSSRGYGYTF. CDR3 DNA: TGTGCCAGCAGCAGTAGAGGCTATGGCTACACCTTC.

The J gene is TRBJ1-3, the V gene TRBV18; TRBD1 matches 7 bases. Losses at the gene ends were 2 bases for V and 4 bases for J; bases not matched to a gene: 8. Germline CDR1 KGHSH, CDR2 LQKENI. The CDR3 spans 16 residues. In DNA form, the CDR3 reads TGTGCCAGCTCACCATCCCCCGGGACAGCCGGAAACACCATATATTTT. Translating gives CASSPSPGTAGNTIYF.

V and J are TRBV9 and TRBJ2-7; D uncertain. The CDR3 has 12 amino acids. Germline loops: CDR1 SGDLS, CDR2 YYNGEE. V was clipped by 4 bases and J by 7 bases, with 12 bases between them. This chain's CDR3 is CASSSLVGEQYF. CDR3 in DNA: TGTGCCAGCAGCTCACTGGTAGGGGAGCAGTACTTC.

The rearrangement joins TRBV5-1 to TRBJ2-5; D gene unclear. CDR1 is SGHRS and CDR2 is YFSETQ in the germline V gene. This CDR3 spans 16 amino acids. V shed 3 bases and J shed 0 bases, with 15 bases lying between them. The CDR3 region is CASSYRTSSYQETQYF. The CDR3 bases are TGCGCCAGCAGCTACCGTACGAGTTCGTACCAAGAGACCCAGTACTTC.

The CDR3 here is CASSRRVETQYF. CDR3 nucleotides: TGTGCCAGCTCAAGGAGGGTGGAGACCCAGTACTTC. This sequence joins TRBV18 and TRBJ2-5; TRBD2 is a possible D gene (6 bases). CDR3 length: 12 amino acids. Trimming stripped 5 bases from V and 5 bases from J, with 9 bases between. Germline V CDR1 and CDR2: KGHSH, LQKENI.

CDR3 bases: TGTGCCAGCAGCCAAGATCCGACAGGGCTGCGCTACACCTTC. Translation: CASSQDPTGLRYTF. This chain links TRBV3-1 (or the pseudogene TRBV3-2) with TRBJ1-2; 7 bases map to TRBD1. With 0 bases clipped from V and 9 bases from J, the junction kept 7 bases outside the gene matches. This CDR3 has 14 amino acids. Looked up from germline, CDR1 is LGHDT and CDR2 is YNNKEL (reference sequence).

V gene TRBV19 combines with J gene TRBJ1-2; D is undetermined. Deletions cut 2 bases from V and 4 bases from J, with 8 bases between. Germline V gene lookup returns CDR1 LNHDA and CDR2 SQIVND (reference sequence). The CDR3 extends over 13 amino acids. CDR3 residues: CASSIRGTYGYTF. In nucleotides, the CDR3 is TGTGCCAGTAGTATACGGGGTACCTATGGCTACACCTTC.

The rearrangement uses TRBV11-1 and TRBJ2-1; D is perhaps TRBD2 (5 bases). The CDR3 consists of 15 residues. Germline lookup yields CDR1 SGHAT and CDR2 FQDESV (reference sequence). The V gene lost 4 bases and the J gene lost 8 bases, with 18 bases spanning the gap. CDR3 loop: CASSSERRGGHEQFF. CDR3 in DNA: TGTGCCAGCAGCTCAGAGAGACGCGGAGGACATGAGCAGTTCTTC.

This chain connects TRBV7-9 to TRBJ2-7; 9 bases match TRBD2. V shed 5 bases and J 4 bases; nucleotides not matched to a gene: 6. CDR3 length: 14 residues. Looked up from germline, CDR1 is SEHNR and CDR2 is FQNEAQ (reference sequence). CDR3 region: CASSGQGLAYEQYF. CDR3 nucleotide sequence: TGTGCCAGCAGCGGGCAAGGACTAGCGTACGAGCAGTACTTC. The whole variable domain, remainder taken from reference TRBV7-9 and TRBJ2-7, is DTGVSQNPRHKITKRGQNVTFRCDPISEHNRLYWYRQTLGQGPEFLTYFQNEAQLEKSRLLSDRFSAERPKGSFSTLEIQRTEQGDSAMYLCASSGQGLAYEQYFGPGTRLTVT.

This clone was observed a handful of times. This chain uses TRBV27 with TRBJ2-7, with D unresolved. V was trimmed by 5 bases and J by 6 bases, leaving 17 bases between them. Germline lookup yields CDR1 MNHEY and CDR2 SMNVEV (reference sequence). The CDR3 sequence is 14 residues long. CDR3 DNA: TGTGCCAGCAGTATCCGGAGCCAGGTCGCCGAGCAGTACTTC. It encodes CASSIRSQVAEQYF.